This passage covers 4 T cell receptor beta chains from one sample sequenced in a study of Ad26.COV2.S vaccination and SARS-CoV-2 variants. Treatment of the sample: roughly 20 received Ad26.COV2.S at low or high dose, single or two shots; a few received placebo; per-sample allocation not given. Collection of samples fell on day 63 after the first vaccine or placebo injection. Some clones are missing from TCRdb's copy, which holds only in-frame ones; the method was immunoSEQ multiplex PCR. This table holds about 280,000 clones, roughly 86% found once. The source material was peripheral blood, sampled in a trial of Ad26.COV2.S vaccine versus placebo. The receptors here all came from a person aged 18-65 years who received the Ad26.COV2.S COVID-19 vaccine or a placebo.

This clone was detected once. The V call is TRBV11-2, the J call TRBJ2-2; 10 bases are shared with TRBD1. This CDR3 has 16 amino acids. With 2 bases clipped from V and 2 bases from J, the junction kept 2 bases outside the gene matches. Germline lookup yields CDR1 SGHAT and CDR2 FQNNGV. CDR3 nucleotide sequence: TGTGCCAGCAGCTTACGGACAGGGGGAAACACCGGGGAGCTGTTTTTT. Translation gives CASSLRTGGNTGELFF.

This rearrangement joins TRBV10-3 to TRBJ2-7, with D tentatively TRBD2 (6 bases). V lost 7 bases, J lost 3 bases, and 16 bases lay in between. From germline, CDR1 is ENHRY and CDR2 SYGVKD. The CDR3 is made up of 14 amino acids. CDR3 loop: CAINPGTSHYEQYF. The CDR3 DNA is TGTGCCATCAACCCAGGGACTTCGCACTACGAGCAGTACTTC.

The chain is built from TRBV2 and TRBJ2-2, with 7 bases aligning to TRBD1. Germline CDR1 is SNHLY and CDR2 is FYNNEI. Unmatched junction bases numbered 6, after V lost 7 bases and J lost 4 bases. This CDR3 is built from 14 residues. CDR3 in amino acids: CASKGGVSTGELFF. The CDR3 DNA is TGTGCCAGCAAAGGGGGCGTGAGCACCGGGGAGCTGTTTTTT.

The chain joins TRBV25-1 to TRBJ2-1; possibly TRBD2 for D (5 bases). The CDR3 runs to 14 residues. The germline V and J ends were trimmed by 3 bases and 5 bases, with 11 bases remaining between them. Germline V gene sequence: CDR1 MGHDK, CDR2 SYGVNS. The CDR3 sequence: CASSEVSVDNEQFF. The CDR3 DNA reads TGTGCCAGCAGTGAGGTTAGCGTCGACAATGAGCAGTTCTTC.